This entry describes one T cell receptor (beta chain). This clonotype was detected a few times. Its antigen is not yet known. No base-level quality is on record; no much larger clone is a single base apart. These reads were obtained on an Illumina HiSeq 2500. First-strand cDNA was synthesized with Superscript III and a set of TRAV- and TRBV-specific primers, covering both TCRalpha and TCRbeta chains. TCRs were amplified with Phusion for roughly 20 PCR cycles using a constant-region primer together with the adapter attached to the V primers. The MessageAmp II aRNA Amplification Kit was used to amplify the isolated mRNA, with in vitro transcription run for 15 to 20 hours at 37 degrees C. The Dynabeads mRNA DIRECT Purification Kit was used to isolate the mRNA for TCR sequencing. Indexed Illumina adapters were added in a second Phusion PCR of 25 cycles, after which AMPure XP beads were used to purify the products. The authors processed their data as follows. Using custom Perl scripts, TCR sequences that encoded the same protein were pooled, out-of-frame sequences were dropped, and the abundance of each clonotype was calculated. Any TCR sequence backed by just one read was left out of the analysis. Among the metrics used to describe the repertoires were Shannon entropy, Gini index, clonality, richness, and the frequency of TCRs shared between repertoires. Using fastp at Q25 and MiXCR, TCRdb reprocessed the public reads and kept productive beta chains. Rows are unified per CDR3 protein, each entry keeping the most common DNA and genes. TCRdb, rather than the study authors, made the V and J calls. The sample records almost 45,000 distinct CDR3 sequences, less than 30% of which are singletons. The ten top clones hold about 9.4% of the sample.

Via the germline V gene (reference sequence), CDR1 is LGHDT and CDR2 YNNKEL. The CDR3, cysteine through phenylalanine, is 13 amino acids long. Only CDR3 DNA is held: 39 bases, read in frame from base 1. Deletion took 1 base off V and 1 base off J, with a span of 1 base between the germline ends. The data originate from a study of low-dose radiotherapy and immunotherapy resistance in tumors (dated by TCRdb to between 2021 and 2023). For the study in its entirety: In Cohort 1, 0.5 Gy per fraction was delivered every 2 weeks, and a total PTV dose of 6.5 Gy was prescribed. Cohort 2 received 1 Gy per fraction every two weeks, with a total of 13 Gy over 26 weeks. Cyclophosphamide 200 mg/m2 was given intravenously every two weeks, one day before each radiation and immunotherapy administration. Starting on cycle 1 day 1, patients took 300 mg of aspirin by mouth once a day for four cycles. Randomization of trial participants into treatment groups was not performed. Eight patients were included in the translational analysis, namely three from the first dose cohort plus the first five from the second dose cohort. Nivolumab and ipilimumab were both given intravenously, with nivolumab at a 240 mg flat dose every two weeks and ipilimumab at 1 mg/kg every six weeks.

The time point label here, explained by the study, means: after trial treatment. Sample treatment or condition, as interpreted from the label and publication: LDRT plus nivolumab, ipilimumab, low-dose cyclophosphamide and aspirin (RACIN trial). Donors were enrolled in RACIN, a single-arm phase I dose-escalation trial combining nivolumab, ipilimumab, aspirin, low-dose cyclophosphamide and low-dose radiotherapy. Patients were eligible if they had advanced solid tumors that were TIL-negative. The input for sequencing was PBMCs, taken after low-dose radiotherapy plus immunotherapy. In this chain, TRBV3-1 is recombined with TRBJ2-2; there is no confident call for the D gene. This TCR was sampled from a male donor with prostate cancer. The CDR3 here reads CASSQGNTGELFF. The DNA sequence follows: TGTGCCAGCAGCCAAGGGAACACCGGGGAGCTGTTTTTT.